This record covers a single TCR beta chain. Its antigen is not identified. Repertoires were generated with immunoSEQ multiplex PCR, while TCRdb's copy carries only in-frame clones and drops some. Found here are about 49,000 clones, roughly 50% of them singletons; the top ten hold 30% to 35%. V was pared by 0 bases and J by 0 bases, with 4 bases of the junction left unmatched. The CDR3 covers 16 residues. These data come from a study of cytotoxic CD8 clonotypes in ibrutinib-treated CLL. General study findings and limits: At progression, clonality fell back toward baseline after rising at ibrutinib response.

The clonotype was recovered from a human donor with chronic lymphocytic leukemia. The V gene is TRBV23-1, the J gene TRBJ2-7, with 8 bases identical to TRBD2. TRBV23-1 is given ORF status, its function remaining uncertain. The source was PBMCs, collected after 12 months of ibrutinib treatment. CDR3 in amino acids: CASSQSTGTSSYEQYF. The CDR3 nucleotides are TGCGCCAGCAGTCAATCTACCGGGACTAGCTCCTACGAGCAGTACTTC.